Listed here are 10 T cell receptor beta chains from one sample, sequenced in a study of blood T cell repertoires in COVID-19. Here immunoSEQ multiplex PCR was the method, and the copy in TCRdb shows in-frame clones only, minus some. Among around 200,000 clones, under 90% were seen once, and the ten largest hold roughly 18%. The sequenced sample was peripheral blood. These TCRs come from a woman of 80 years or more with active or convalescent COVID-19.

This clone was counted a few times. V is TRBV18 and J is TRBJ2-5; 9 nucleotides line up with TRBD1. V lost 5 bases, J lost 5 bases, and 9 bases stayed unmatched. The CDR3 sequence is 15 residues long. Germline V lookup: CDR1 KGHSH, CDR2 LQKENI. The CDR3 DNA sequence: TGTGCCAGCTCATCTGGAACAGGGGGCTGGGAGACCCAGTACTTC. This sequence encodes CASSSGTGGWETQYF.

This sequence joins TRBV5-5 and TRBJ2-5; 12 bases match TRBD2. There are 19 residues in the CDR3. The germline CDR1 and CDR2 sequences are SGHKS and YYEKEE (reference sequence). J gave up 1 base and V 3 bases, and 13 bases lay outside the gene matches. CDR3: CASSSGLVGLAGTQETQYF. The CDR3 DNA reads TGTGCCAGCAGCTCGGGACTGGTAGGACTAGCGGGGACCCAAGAGACCCAGTACTTC.

The chain uses TRBV5-4 and TRBJ2-7; TRBD1 might be the D (6 bases). The CDR3 consists of 15 residues. Trimming stripped 0 bases from V and 2 bases from J, with 12 bases between. CDR1 SGHNT and CDR2 YYREEE come from the germline V gene (reference sequence). CDR3 DNA: TGTGCCAGCAGCTTGGACCCGACAGGACCCTACGAGCAGTACTTC. Its translation: CASSLDPTGPYEQYF.

This clone was recorded once. The J gene is TRBJ2-3, the V gene TRBV6-5, with D perhaps matching TRBD2 (5 bases). Looked up from germline, CDR1 is MNHEY and CDR2 is SVGAGI. The CDR3 sequence is 13 residues long. Trimming shortened V by 2 bases and J by 8 bases, and 11 bases separated the two germline ends. CDR3 amino acids: CASSYRAEVTQYF. CDR3 DNA: TGTGCCAGCAGTTACCGAGCGGAAGTTACGCAGTATTTT.

The V and J genes are TRBV4-2 and TRBJ2-2; the D is unclear. The germline V gene encodes CDR1 LGHNA and CDR2 YNFKEQ. The V end was cut by 0 bases, the J end by 4 bases, with 12 bases between. The CDR3 has 16 residues. CDR3 in amino acids: CASSQDARKPTGELFF. The CDR3 nucleotides read TGTGCCAGCAGCCAAGATGCCAGAAAACCCACCGGGGAGCTGTTTTTT.

This clone was observed a single time. J is TRBJ2-1 and V is TRBV6-5; D may be TRBD1 (5 bases). Germline CDR1 MNHEY, CDR2 SVGAGI. This CDR3 spans 15 amino acids. Between the trimmed V and J ends, which lost 6 bases and 8 bases, there was a span of 20 bases. CDR3 sequence: CASRRTGNLGDEQFF. CDR3 bases: TGTGCCAGCAGGCGAACAGGTAACCTCGGCGATGAGCAGTTCTTC.

V usage is TRBV16 and J usage is TRBJ1-1; 7 bases are a match to TRBD1. CDR1 KGHSY and CDR2 FQNENV come from the germline V gene. This CDR3 is 13 amino acids long. V was pared by 5 bases and J by 2 bases, with 2 bases of the junction left unmatched. CDR3 nucleotides: TGTGCCAGCAGCGGGGACAGAAACACTGAAGCTTTCTTT. Amino acid sequence: CASSGDRNTEAFF.

The chain is built from TRBV14 and TRBJ2-5; no clear D gene. Germline lookup yields CDR1 SGHDN and CDR2 FVKESK. Trimming took off 3 bases at V and 5 bases at J, with 4 bases between the two ends. The CDR3 is 11 amino acids. The CDR3 DNA reads TGTGCCAGCAGCCACTCGGAGACCCAGTACTTC. Encoded protein: CASSHSETQYF.

The CDR3 bases are TGTGCCAGCAGCCCCATTAGTCAGGGATTCGACTCACCCCTCCACTTT. This translates into CASSPISQGFDSPLHF. The V gene is TRBV5-6, the J gene TRBJ1-6; tentatively, D is TRBD1 (5 bases). Trimming took off 4 bases at V and 10 bases at J, with 21 bases between the two ends. Germline CDR1 SGHDT, CDR2 YYEEEE. The CDR3 sequence is 16 residues long. Full variable domain (outside the CDR3, taken from reference TRBV5-6 and TRBJ1-6): DAGVTQSPTHLIKTRGQQVTLRCSPKSGHDTVSWYQQALGQGPQFIFQYYEEEERQRGNFPDRFSGHQFPNYSSELNVNALLLGDSALYLCASSPISQGFDSPLHFGNGTRLTVT.

This rearrangement joins TRBV6-2 or TRBV6-3 to TRBJ2-7; 9 nucleotides line up with TRBD2. V was clipped by 2 bases and J by 2 bases; unmatched bases: 4. CDR1 and CDR2 from the germline V gene are MNHEY and SVGEGT. CDR3 length equals 15 residues. The CDR3 coding sequence is TGTGCCAGCAGTTACCATAGCGGGAGACCCTACGAGCAGTACTTC. The encoded protein is CASSYHSGRPYEQYF.